This TCR beta chain came from a study of spatial heterogeneity in lung cancer. Whole-study context: The average appearance count of each unique TCR and UMI combination in raw reads was more than ten.

TCRdb independently ran MiXCR on the 5' RACE reads; one entry per CDR3 protein. The sample has 50,000 to 60,000 distinct CDR3 sequences, 6.5% to 7.5% seen once. This clonotype was observed a handful of times. The CDR3 loop spans 13 amino acids. V was clipped by 2 bases and J by 5 bases, with 6 bases between them. The V gene's germline CDR1 is LGHDT and CDR2 YNNKEL (reference sequence). Time point described: blood at routine non-recurrence follow-up after resection. The input material, whole RNA from tumor, nontumor lung or frozen PBMC, was sequenced unsorted. The sample was PBMCs, taken at follow-up. The chain uses TRBV3-1 and TRBJ2-2; D is uncertain. This sequence was found in a female donor with early-stage non-small cell lung cancer. CDR3 in amino acids: CASSQYMTGELFF. DNA for the CDR3: TGTGCCAGCAGCCAATATATGACCGGGGAGCTGTTTTTT.